The rows below give T cell receptor beta chains drawn from one sample of a study of control samples from healthy donors and cancer patients. Method: immunoSEQ multiplex PCR; TCRdb's copy keeps in-frame clones and lacks some. The sample has 110,000 to 150,000 clones; roughly 89% are singletons. Sequenced sample: blood. The receptors shown here come from a young man in good health. CDR3s include the opening cysteine and the closing phenylalanine or tryptophan. Each record gives: V gene, CDR3 protein.

v_call: TRBV21-1
cdr3_aa: CASSKWPVTSSYNEQFF

v_call: TRBV5-6
cdr3_aa: CASSSTHTSGNYNEQFF

v_call: TRBV30
cdr3_aa: CAWSVLAGVGEQYF

v_call: TRBV28
cdr3_aa: CASRGTGYNSPLHF

v_call: TRBV19
cdr3_aa: CASSMTANSNQPQHF

v_call: TRBV11-2
cdr3_aa: CASSFLGDTQYF

v_call: TRBV29-1
cdr3_aa: CSVQRGLGNNEQFF

v_call: TRBV20-1
cdr3_aa: CSARPHEQFF

v_call: TRBV6-4
cdr3_aa: CASSDGTENTEAFF

v_call: TRBV28
cdr3_aa: CASTSGGALNEQFF

v_call: TRBV3-1/TRBV3-2
cdr3_aa: CASSPERTSGRRYEQYF

v_call: TRBV5-4
cdr3_aa: CASSPRTGYYTEAFF

v_call: TRBV11-3
cdr3_aa: CASSLSRGYGYTF

v_call: TRBV7-2
cdr3_aa: CASTVTVPLEAFF

v_call: TRBV2
cdr3_aa: CASRKSDRNTEAFF

v_call: TRBV2
cdr3_aa: CASRETVYSNQPQHF

v_call: TRBV30
cdr3_aa: CAWSDTSYEQYF

v_call: TRBV6-5
cdr3_aa: CAGSREGTGSQPQHF

v_call: TRBV10-1
cdr3_aa: CASSVSYRDTQYF

v_call: TRBV7-9
cdr3_aa: CASSFGRSGNTEAFF

v_call: TRBV6-1
cdr3_aa: CASSDRADQPQHF